This T cell receptor (beta chain) was captured by sequencing in a study of naive and memory T cell subsets. An equimolar mix of two oligonucleotides served as the beta constant-region primer for TRBC1 and TRBC2. TCRdb analysed the UMI-ligation and nested PCR reads with MiXCR anew, one entry per CDR3 protein. The top ten clones hold about 0.14% of a sample with 120,000 to 150,000 distinct CDR3 sequences, 15% to 20% of them seen once. The junction had 8 bases not matched to a gene; V was cut back by 6 bases and J by 1 base. Per germline, CDR1 SQVTM and CDR2 ANQGSEA. The CDR3 runs 14 residues. The receptor's source is a human donor in good health. The sample comprised naive CD4+ T cells from blood. The rearrangement joins TRBV29-1 to TRBJ1-2; 7 bases are shared with TRBD1. The CDR3 sequence is CSVDRDTHNYGYTF. The CDR3 DNA follows: TGCAGCGTAGACAGGGACACCCATAACTATGGCTACACCTTC.